Following are 20 T cell receptor beta chains from one sample sequenced in a study of response to subunit inactivated influenza vaccine. TCRdb independently ran MiXCR on the RT-PCR reads; one entry per CDR3 protein. The sample yields roughly 520,000 distinct CDR3 sequences, about 25% seen once. The specimen comprised CD4+ T cells sorted from PBMCs, sampled roughly 5 days after vaccination. Receptors originate from a middle-aged man who received an inactivated influenza vaccine.

The rearrangement links TRBV4-3 to TRBJ2-7; D may be TRBD2 (6 bases). The germline V gene encodes CDR1 LGHNA and CDR2 YSLEER. The CDR3 spans 16 residues. V was trimmed by 3 bases and J by 2 bases, leaving 17 bases between them. CDR3 protein: CASSQGVGRGAYEQYF. In DNA, the CDR3 is TGCGCCAGCAGCCAGGGAGTAGGGCGGGGAGCCTACGAGCAGTACTTC.

This clonotype was seen at least ten times. V and J are TRBV7-2 and TRBJ1-2, with a possible D match to TRBD1 (5 bases). The length of the CDR3 is 13 residues. V was shortened by 5 bases and J by 0 bases, with 7 bases between the two germline ends. The germline gives CDR1 SGHTA, CDR2 FQGNSA. CDR3 DNA: TGTGCCAGCAGCCCGGACACTAACTATGGCTACACCTTC. Its translation is CASSPDTNYGYTF.

The chain recombines TRBV14 with TRBJ2-1; the match to TRBD2 covers 8 bases. The V gene's germline CDR1 is SGHDN and CDR2 FVKESK. V was pared by 1 base and J by 9 bases, with 5 bases of the junction left unmatched. This CDR3 is 14 amino acids long. The CDR3 DNA is TGTGCCAGCAGCCAAGGAGCGGGGGTTATTGAGCAGTTCTTC. It codes for CASSQGAGVIEQFF.

The chain carries TRBV5-1 and TRBJ2-7, with no clear D. With 0 bases removed from V and 3 bases from J, the gap between germline ends came to 13 bases. The CDR3 length is 15 residues. Germline V gene data show CDR1 as SGHRS and CDR2 as YFSETQ. The CDR3 is CASSLGTANHYEQYF. CDR3 coding DNA: TGCGCCAGCAGCTTGGGAACGGCCAATCACTACGAGCAGTACTTC.

The rearrangement joins TRBV12-3 or TRBV12-4 to TRBJ1-6; D is unresolved. The CDR3 totals 13 residues. V lost 8 bases and J 8 bases, leaving 13 bases between the germline ends. The CDR3, as DNA: TGTGCCAGCGCGGTTCAGACCGATTCACCCCTCCACTTT. Protein sequence: CASAVQTDSPLHF.

The chain has TRBV12-3 or TRBV12-4 and TRBJ1-2; D is perhaps TRBD1 (6 bases). V was cut by 5 bases and J by 0 bases, with 16 bases left in between. The CDR3 extends over 16 amino acids. The CDR3 loop reads CASSAGALPTNYGYTF. In DNA, the CDR3 is TGTGCCAGCAGTGCAGGGGCGCTACCCACTAACTATGGCTACACCTTC.

The chain links TRBV18 to TRBJ2-7, with TRBD1 identical over 7 bases. CDR3 length equals 14 residues. V shed 5 bases and J 9 bases; nucleotides not matched to a gene: 13. Germline CDR1 KGHSH, CDR2 LQKENI. CDR3 in DNA: TGTGCCAGCTCAACCGCGACAGGGTATGAGGGGCAGTACTTC. Protein: CASSTATGYEGQYF.

This clonotype was found a few times. The chain is built from TRBV7-2 and TRBJ2-7; a weak D match, TRBD1 (5 bases). Germline loops: CDR1 SGHTA, CDR2 FQGNSA. The CDR3 is 13 residues long. Trimming cost V 5 bases and J 9 bases, with 17 bases left between them. The CDR3 sequence: CASSTGRRVGQYF. CDR3 DNA: TGTGCCAGCAGCACCGGCCGCAGGGTCGGGCAGTACTTC.

The chain recombines TRBV6-5 with TRBJ2-1, with 9 positions matching TRBD2. The CDR3 is 16 amino acids. The V gene's germline CDR1 is MNHEY and CDR2 SVGAGI. Losses at the gene ends were 4 bases for V and 8 bases for J; bases not matched to a gene: 12. This CDR3 is CASSSFWGSGSHEQFF. As DNA, the CDR3 is TGTGCCAGCAGTTCCTTCTGGGGTAGCGGGAGTCATGAGCAGTTCTTC.

The sample holds a few counts of this clonotype. This chain uses TRBV29-1 with TRBJ1-1, with D maybe TRBD1 (5 bases). The CDR3 is 13 residues long. Trimming took 6 bases from V and 3 from J, leaving 14 bases between them. Germline CDR1 SQVTM, CDR2 ANQGSEA. The CDR3 here is CSVAGSADTEAFF. Written as DNA, the CDR3 is TGCAGCGTGGCAGGGAGCGCGGACACTGAAGCTTTCTTT.

This clonotype occurred many times. V and J are TRBV20-1 and TRBJ2-7; 14 bases align to TRBD2. J gave up 1 base and V 8 bases, and 13 bases lay outside the gene matches. The CDR3 extends over 17 amino acids. The germline V gene has CDR1 DFQATT and CDR2 SNEGSKA (reference sequence). The CDR3 here is CSIYPGLAGEVSYEQYF. The CDR3 nucleotides are TGCAGTATCTACCCGGGACTAGCGGGAGAAGTTTCCTACGAGCAGTACTTC.

V gene TRBV20-1 combines with J gene TRBJ2-4; D gene ambiguous. This CDR3 contains 15 residues. The germline V gene has CDR1 DFQATT and CDR2 SNEGSKA (reference sequence). Trimming pared 0 bases from V and 0 bases from J, leaving 9 bases between. CDR3 sequence: CSARDPKIAKNIQYF. In DNA, the CDR3 is TGCAGTGCTAGAGATCCCAAAATAGCCAAAAACATTCAGTACTTC.

The gene calls are TRBV5-1 and TRBJ1-2, with D possibly matching TRBD1 (6 bases). The V end lost 0 bases, the J end lost 3 bases, and 15 bases lay between the germline ends. CDR3 size: 16 residues. CDR1 is SGHRS and CDR2 is YFSETQ in the germline V gene. In DNA form, the CDR3 reads TGCGCCAGCAGCTTGGCCAGGGGAAGGTCAGACTATGGCTACACCTTC. Translating it yields CASSLARGRSDYGYTF.

V is TRBV12-3 or TRBV12-4 and J is TRBJ2-2, with D unclear. This CDR3 comprises 15 residues. V was clipped by 2 bases and J by 4 bases, with 11 bases between them. As DNA, the CDR3 is TGTGCCAGCAGTTTAACCAGGCGGAGCACCGGGGAGCTGTTTTTT. It encodes CASSLTRRSTGELFF.

This clonotype has only a few counts. The gene calls are TRBV24-1 and TRBJ1-4; no clear D gene. The V gene lost 3 bases and the J gene lost 10 bases, with 17 bases spanning the gap. The germline CDR1 and CDR2 sequences are KGHDR and SFDVKD. This CDR3 comprises 15 residues. As DNA, the CDR3 is TGTGCCACCAGTGATCCCAAGGTTGGAATGGGAAAACTGTTTTTT. This encodes CATSDPKVGMGKLFF.

The V and J genes are TRBV6-1 and TRBJ2-4, with 8 positions matching TRBD1. CDR3 size: 17 residues. J lost 5 bases, V lost 6 bases, and 15 bases had no gene match. Germline V gene sequence: CDR1 MNHNS, CDR2 SASEGT. The CDR3 DNA reads as TGTGCCAGCAGCTCTCCCGGGGCAGGGGGCGGCCAAAACATTCAGTACTTC. Its protein is CASSSPGAGGGQNIQYF.

J is TRBJ2-1 and V is TRBV18, with D perhaps TRBD1 (5 bases). V lost 4 bases to trimming and J lost 5 bases, with 12 bases between them. Germline-derived CDR1 and CDR2 are KGHSH and LQKENI. The CDR3 has 14 residues. DNA for the CDR3: TGTGCCAGCTCACTTCTACAGACAGACAATGAGCAGTTCTTC. It translates to CASSLLQTDNEQFF.

This clonotype was found a few times. V gene TRBV29-1 combines with J gene TRBJ2-7, with TRBD2 matching over 12 bases. Trimming at V came to 7 bases and at J to 4 bases, leaving 5 bases not matched to a gene. CDR1 is SQVTM and CDR2 is ANQGSEA in the germline V gene. CDR3 length: 13 amino acids. CDR3 sequence reads: CSGKTSGSYEQYF. CDR3 DNA: TGCAGCGGCAAGACTAGCGGGAGTTACGAGCAGTACTTC.

The chain combines TRBV21-1 with TRBJ2-3; no check of the table's D call, TRBD2, against the DNA was made. TRBV21-1 is recorded as a pseudogene. The CDR3 sequence is 19 residues long. The CDR3 is CASSSWPAGGIGSTDTQYF. CDR3 coding DNA: TGTGCCAGCAGCTCCTGGCCAGCGGGGGGGATAGGGAGCACAGATACGCAGTATTTT.

This clonotype was detected a few times. The chain joins TRBV12-3 or TRBV12-4 to TRBJ1-2; perhaps TRBD1 as D (6 bases). The CDR3 runs to 14 residues. The V end was cut by 6 bases, the J end by 8 bases, with 19 bases between. The CDR3 spells CASRSPQGWDGYTF. CDR3 nucleotides: TGTGCCAGCAGATCCCCTCAGGGGTGGGACGGCTACACCTTC.